This note documents a single TCR beta chain sequence. CDR1 and CDR2 (germline): SGHRS, YFSETQ. V lost 2 bases and J lost 5; bases outside the gene matches: 2. The CDR3 consists of 14 residues. The table came from immunoSEQ multiplex PCR; TCRdb's copy has only in-frame clones and leaves some out. The top ten hold about 1.8% of the sample, which has 100,000 or so clones, about 85% seen once. The source of the sample is a study of T cell responses to AZD1222 COVID-19 vaccine. This TCR was recovered from an adult in good health. The V call is TRBV5-1, the J call TRBJ2-1; 9 nucleotides match TRBD1. The source material was peripheral blood, sampled on day 0 of AZD1222 vaccination. The CDR3 region has the DNA TGCGCCAGCAGCTTAGGACAGGGGAACAATGAGCAGTTCTTC. Its protein is CASSLGQGNNEQFF.